This is a list of T cell receptor beta chains from one sample in a study of shared clonotypes between healthy human individuals. The method was immunoSEQ multiplex PCR; TCRdb's version includes in-frame clones alone and lacks a portion of them. The sample records hundreds of thousands of clones, 79% being singletons. Sample: PBMCs. The receptors derive from a woman aged 35 to 49 in good health. Some clones in this sample may be carry-over from other donors' samples. The CDR3 runs from the conserved cysteine through the conserved F or W. The order of the fields is J gene, D gene, clone size, V gene, CDR3 DNA, CDR3 protein. The D gene is left open where the match is weak. Clone size is given for some rows only: seen once, a few or many times, or a class if the clone is expanded.

>TRBJ1-5|TRBD1|.|TRBV6-8
TGTGCCAGCAGTCACAAAGAAACGGGACAGGGTCCTAGCAATCAGCCCCAGCATTTT
CASSHKETGQGPSNQPQHF
>TRBJ1-5|TRBD1|.|TRBV28
TGTGCCAGCAGTAACAGACAGGGAGCTCAGCCCCAGCATTTT
CASSNRQGAQPQHF
>TRBJ2-5|TRBD2|.|TRBV5-1
TGCGCCAGCCGGACTAGCGGGACCCAAGAGACCCAGTACTTC
CASRTSGTQETQYF
>TRBJ1-2|.|.|TRBV7-9
TGTGCCAGCAGCTTAGGAGGCAGCAAGGGAGGCTACACCTTC
CASSLGGSKGGYTF
>TRBJ2-7|.|.|TRBV4-1
TGCGCCAGCAGCTGGACCTCTCGACCCGGTGTTTACGAGCAGTACTTC
CASSWTSRPGVYEQYF
>TRBJ2-7|TRBD2|.|TRBV7-9
TGTGCCAGCAGCCGACTAGCGGGAGAGTACGAGCAGTACTTC
CASSRLAGEYEQYF
>TRBJ2-1|.|.|TRBV7-9
TGTGCCAGCAGCCCTTCCCAATTCTTC
CASSPSQFF
>TRBJ1-2|.|few|TRBV6-1
TGTGCCAGCAGTGAAGCTGGCAGAACTAACTATGGCTACACCTTC
CASSEAGRTNYGYTF
>TRBJ2-5|.|.|TRBV11-1
TGTGCCAGCACCCAAGAGACAGGCCAAGAGACCCAGTACTTC
CASTQETGQETQYF
>TRBJ2-7|.|.|TRBV30
TGTGCCTGGAGTGTACTCGGACGACGGCAATACGAGCAGTACTTC
CAWSVLGRRQYEQYF
>TRBJ2-5|.|.|TRBV9
TGTGCCAGCAGCCAAACAATAAAAGCGGGAGAGACCCAGTACTTC
CASSQTIKAGETQYF
>TRBJ2-5|TRBD1|few|TRBV5-1
TGCGCCAGCAGCTTGGGGGACAGGGAAGAGACCCAGTACTTC
CASSLGDREETQYF
>TRBJ1-2|.|.|TRBV9
TGTGCCAGCAGCGTAGTCCCCGACGGTACCTATGGCTACACCTTC
CASSVVPDGTYGYTF
>TRBJ1-2|.|.|TRBV13
TGTGCCAGCAGCTCCCGACGGTCCGGCTACACCTTC
CASSSRRSGYTF
>TRBJ2-1|TRBD2|once|TRBV4-3
TGCGCCAGCAGCCAAGATGGGACTAGCGGGAGTCAGTTCTTC
CASSQDGTSGSQFF
>TRBJ1-2|.|.|TRBV11-2
TGTGCCAGCAGCTTAGATGACCCAGGGCTCTATGGCTACACCTTC
CASSLDDPGLYGYTF
>TRBJ2-7|.|many|TRBV4-1
TGCGCCAGCAGCCAAGACTCAAGGACGCAGAGGGGCGAGCAGTACTTC
CASSQDSRTQRGEQYF
>TRBJ2-3|.|.|TRBV5-6
TGTGCCAGCAGGGGCCTAGTCCCCAATTCCCGCACAGATACGCAGTATTTT
CASRGLVPNSRTDTQYF
>TRBJ1-1|TRBD1|.|TRBV30
TGTGCCTGGGACATCAGACAGGGCACTGAAGCTTTCTTT
CAWDIRQGTEAFF
>TRBJ1-6|TRBD1|few|TRBV5-1
TGCGCCAGCAGCTCAATGACAGGGAGTAATTCACCCCTCCACTTT
CASSSMTGSNSPLHF
>TRBJ2-5|.|.|TRBV5-1
TGCGCCAGCAGCTTGGATGGCAGGGGACAGTACTTC
CASSLDGRGQYF
>TRBJ2-7|TRBD1|few|TRBV29-1
TGCAGCGTTGTAGACAGGGGAAGGCACGAGCAGTACTTC
CSVVDRGRHEQYF
>TRBJ2-7|.|.|TRBV7-9
TGTGCCAGCAGCCGAACAGTCCGCTACGAGCAGTACTTC
CASSRTVRYEQYF